Sequencing of this TCR beta chain was carried out in a study of blood T cell repertoires in COVID-19. On the study more broadly: In each case, the material was cDNA or gDNA derived from T cells, B-cell-depleted T cells, or PBMCs.

V dropped 0 bases and J dropped 12; count of bases not matched to a gene: 4. Per germline, CDR1 MNHEY and CDR2 SVGEGT. The CDR3 covers 12 residues. Original data processing: Amplified reference gene primers provided the basis for estimating nucleated cell counts. Some clones are missing from TCRdb's copy, which holds only in-frame ones; the method was immunoSEQ multiplex PCR. V and J calls and clone size are given by that table; D and trimming were obtained from the DNA. Here the sample spans 380,000 or so clones, about 80% being singletons. The sample was peripheral blood. V usage is TRBV6-2 or TRBV6-3 and J usage is TRBJ1-2; 7 bases are a match to TRBD1. The receptor's source is a human donor with acute or convalescent COVID-19. The donor label of this sample is uncertain. CDR3 nucleotide sequence: TGTGCCAGCAGTTACTCAGGGGGCCGGGACACCTTC. Protein: CASSYSGGRDTF.